This TCR beta chain was sequenced during a study of cytomegalovirus exposure and HLA in healthy donors. A note on this clone: Its antigen is as yet unknown.

Vbeta (60) and Jbeta (13) primers were used in the PCR. TCRdb's copy holds only in-frame clones and misses some; the assay was immunoSEQ multiplex PCR. The sample shows fewer than 45,000 clones, around 70% of them seen only once. Findings and limits, study-wide: The authors enumerated over 150 TCR beta chains as linked to cytomegalovirus.

This CDR3 region has 10 residues. V lost 6 bases, J lost 5 bases, and 7 bases lay in between. Germline V CDR1 and CDR2: DFQATT, SNEGSKA (reference sequence). The sequencing sample was made of PBMCs. This receptor was taken from a woman younger than 45 in good health and CMV-seronegative. This chain links TRBV20-1 with TRBJ1-1, with D uncertain. The CDR3 loop is CSAGMTEAFF. The CDR3 coding sequence is TGCAGTGCCGGTATGACTGAAGCTTTCTTT.